These T cell receptor beta chains were read from a single sample in a study of radiation and T cells in renal cell carcinoma. Generated by immunoSEQ multiplex PCR, the TCRdb table keeps only in-frame clones and is missing some. The sample lists 150,000 to 200,000 clones, 88% occurring once. This material consisted of blood, taken from a patient whose treatment included radiotherapy and nephrectomy. These TCRs come from a woman aged 50 to 65 with renal cell carcinoma. The CDR3 runs from the conserved cysteine through the conserved F or W.

cdr3_aa v_call
CASSIRTSGNTIYF TRBV2
CASSTGLGETQYF TRBV19
CASSSGSTQETQYF TRBV5-1
CASSPTGMAGGSTNEKLFF TRBV5-1
CASGKGQHNQPQHF TRBV7-8
CATSGTGVYNEQFF TRBV6-5
CASSFPGTGSLFF TRBV7-9
CASSLPSGNTIYF TRBV27
CASSEGGTGLDTQYF TRBV6-1
CASSPPGTASYGYTF TRBV6-5
CASSLAGSNEAFF TRBV11-3
CASSVVSELNTEAFF TRBV9
CASTRGTASYEQYF TRBV2
CASSIPGGGNQPQHF TRBV19
CSGTGVKGNTEAFF TRBV29-1
CASSPAGGHEQYF TRBV7-3
CATSIPGTNEKLFF TRBV15
CASSAGLAGGETDTQYF TRBV7-8
CASTGASEQFF TRBV2
CASSTPGTNPYGYTF TRBV6-5
CASSPLTGSSYNSPLHF TRBV4-1
CASSQRFKGGGETQYF TRBV14
CASSPYFIGATNTGELFF TRBV7-6
CAWSGDGGGSPLHF TRBV30
CASSVGEGAGANVLTF TRBV9
CASSVSGKETQYF TRBV5-1
CASQLTWGPSYEQYF TRBV5-6
CASSLALNTDTQYF TRBV5-1
CASSPTGTGEGYTF TRBV18
CASRGATGSTNEKLFF TRBV19
CASSTYRRGTEAFF TRBV2
CAISESVGQPNF TRBV10-3
CAWSRGESYNSPLHF TRBV30
CASSGVGGRTDTQYF TRBV6-1
CASSPGLAGGQETQYF TRBV19
CASSQPRGGLLDYGHTF TRBV4-1
CASSYTMDEQFF TRBV5-5
CATGGQGATLANEQFF TRBV30
CASSRGTLNQPQHF TRBV19
CASSQTFDRYTDTQYF TRBV4-2
CASSLDGDYGYTF TRBV7-2
CASSPSRQGNGYTF TRBV18
CASSFRQGGLNSPLHF TRBV6-5
CASKNEAEAFF TRBV2
CASTTGGWGYTF TRBV6-5